Listed here are 17 T cell receptor beta chains from one sample, sequenced in a study of cytomegalovirus exposure and HLA in healthy donors. Method: immunoSEQ multiplex PCR; TCRdb's copy keeps in-frame clones and lacks some. The sample contains 150,000 to 200,000 clones, about 90% of which appear only once. The sequencing input was PBMCs. These receptor sequences come from a woman in her late teens or twenties in good health and CMV-seropositive.

This rearrangement joins TRBV30 to TRBJ2-1, with D perhaps TRBD2 (6 bases). Deletions cut 4 bases from V and 6 bases from J, with 13 bases between. Germline loops: CDR1 GTSNPN, CDR2 SVGIG (reference sequence). The CDR3 totals 13 residues. The CDR3 is CAWNAGFPNEQFF. CDR3 bases: TGTGCCTGGAACGCGGGATTTCCCAATGAGCAGTTCTTC.

This clone came up a few times. This CDR3 reads CASSLLAGGPGEQFF. In nucleotides, the CDR3 is TGTGCCAGCAGCTTACTGGCGGGAGGGCCGGGTGAGCAGTTCTTC. This sequence joins TRBV7-9 and TRBJ2-1, with TRBD2 identical over 9 bases. The germline V gene encodes CDR1 SEHNR and CDR2 FQNEAQ (reference sequence). V shed 2 bases, J shed 9 bases, and the junction held 8 bases outside the gene matches. The CDR3 spans 15 residues.

The chain uses TRBV11-2 and TRBJ2-1; 7 positions agree with TRBD1. Germline V gives CDR1 SGHAT, CDR2 FQNNGV. V gave up 5 bases and J gave up 3 bases; unmatched junction bases: 13. The CDR3 runs 17 residues. The CDR3: CASSPSHGQVLYNEQFF. The CDR3 bases are TGTGCCAGCAGCCCCTCCCACGGACAGGTACTCTACAATGAGCAGTTCTTC.

This chain links TRBV28 with TRBJ2-3, with 8 nucleotides matching TRBD2. CDR1 and CDR2 (germline): MDHEN, SYDVKM. The ends lost 10 bases at V and 3 bases at J; junction bases unmatched: 15. The CDR3 has 16 amino acids. In nucleotides, the CDR3 is TGTGCCACCACTCGTCTACGGGGGGGAACGACAGATACGCAGTATTTT. This sequence encodes CATTRLRGGTTDTQYF.

As DNA, the CDR3 is TGTGCCAGCAGTTACAAAGGGGCCCCCGCAAAACTGTTTTTT. Translation gives CASSYKGAPAKLFF. The rearrangement links TRBV6-5 to TRBJ1-4; D may be TRBD1 (5 bases). The length of the CDR3 is 14 residues. Germline V CDR1 and CDR2: MNHEY, SVGAGI. Between the trimmed V and J ends, which lost 2 bases and 10 bases, there was a span of 14 bases.

The V call is TRBV7-2, the J call TRBJ2-2; 11 bases map to TRBD2. Per the germline V gene, CDR1 is SGHTA and CDR2 is FQGNSA. Trimming at V came to 6 bases and at J to 6 bases, leaving 15 bases not matched to a gene. The CDR3 totals 18 residues. The CDR3 sequence: CASRLRGAQLAGAGELFF. The CDR3 DNA follows: TGTGCCAGCAGGTTGCGAGGGGCCCAACTAGCGGGAGCCGGGGAGCTGTTTTTT.

The chain carries TRBV5-1 and TRBJ2-3; 9 nucleotides match TRBD2. This CDR3 has 15 amino acids. Germline-derived CDR1 and CDR2 are SGHRS and YFSETQ. After removal of 4 bases from V and 1 base from J, the junction contained 4 bases not matched to a gene. CDR3 in amino acids: CASSTRTSGTDTQYF. For the CDR3, the DNA is TGCGCCAGCAGCACACGGACTAGCGGCACAGATACGCAGTATTTT. The whole variable domain, filled in from reference TRBV5-1 and TRBJ2-3, reads KAGVTQTPRYLIKTRGQQVTLSCSPISGHRSVSWYQQTPGQGLQFLFEYFSETQRNKGNFPGRFSGRQFSNSRSEMNVSTLELGDSALYLCASSTRTSGTDTQYFGPGTRLTVL.

V is TRBV5-6 and J is TRBJ1-2; 7 bases line up with TRBD1. V trimming: 5 bases; J trimming: 8 bases; junction bases outside the gene matches: 15. The CDR3 is 15 amino acids. Germline CDR1 is SGHDT and CDR2 is YYEEEE. The chain's CDR3 is CASRRLQGQSVGYTF. The CDR3, as DNA: TGTGCCAGCAGACGTCTCCAGGGACAGTCCGTCGGCTACACCTTC.

This chain joins TRBV9 and TRBJ2-5; 8 bases match TRBD2. The germline gives CDR1 SGDLS, CDR2 YYNGEE. Trimming removed 4 bases from V and 1 base from J; junction bases left unmatched: 3. The CDR3 has 14 residues. Written as DNA, the CDR3 is TGTGCCAGCAGCTTCAGCGGGAGCCAAGAGACCCAGTACTTC. Protein: CASSFSGSQETQYF.

The rearrangement joins TRBV5-4 to TRBJ2-2, with a possible D match to TRBD1 (5 bases). CDR1 and CDR2 from the germline V gene are SGHNT and YYREEE (reference sequence). This CDR3 is built from 13 residues. Trimming cost V 2 bases and J 7 bases, with 9 bases left between them. CDR3 residues: CASSFSGHGELFF. Written as DNA, the CDR3 is TGTGCCAGCAGCTTCTCCGGACACGGGGAGCTGTTTTTT.

Only one count was recorded for this clone. V is TRBV27 and J is TRBJ2-5; D is possibly TRBD2 (6 bases). Trimming shortened V by 1 base and J by 5 bases, and 20 bases separated the two germline ends. The CDR3 totals 17 residues. Germline CDR1 and CDR2: MNHEY and SMNVEV (reference sequence). The CDR3 DNA is TGTGCCAGCAGTTTATGGGGCCCGAGGAGGGCCGGGGAGACCCAGTACTTC. This codes for CASSLWGPRRAGETQYF.

In nucleotides, the CDR3 is TGTGCCTGGAACTTCGGGACAGCGCTTAGCAATCAGCCCCAGCATTTT. It codes for CAWNFGTALSNQPQHF. This chain links TRBV30 with TRBJ1-5, with 7 bases that match TRBD1. V gave up 4 bases and J gave up 0 bases; unmatched junction bases: 9. This CDR3 has 16 amino acids. Looked up from germline, CDR1 is GTSNPN and CDR2 is SVGIG (reference sequence).

The chain carries TRBV21-1 and TRBJ1-2; the table assigns TRBD1, which was not confirmed against the DNA. TRBV21-1 is noted as a pseudogene. The CDR3 has 14 amino acids. This chain's CDR3 is CASSKADRGHGYTF. CDR3 nucleotides: TGTGCCAGCAGCAAAGCAGACAGGGGGCATGGCTACACCTTC.

This chain uses TRBV7-2 with TRBJ1-5; weak D call: TRBD1 (5 bases). The CDR3 consists of 15 residues. V lost 6 bases and J lost 0, with 12 bases in between. Germline assignment: CDR1 SGHTA and CDR2 FQGNSA. The CDR3: CASSLTRDSNQPQHF. The CDR3 DNA reads as TGTGCCAGCAGTCTAACCAGGGATAGCAATCAGCCCCAGCATTTT.

The chain is built from TRBV2 and TRBJ2-7, with D tentatively TRBD2 (5 bases). The V gene's germline CDR1 is SNHLY and CDR2 FYNNEI. The CDR3 consists of 17 residues. V was trimmed by 6 bases and J by 0 bases, leaving 21 bases between them. CDR3 protein: CASSLQLEGEGSYEQYF. The CDR3 DNA sequence: TGTGCCAGCAGCCTTCAACTCGAGGGAGAGGGCTCCTACGAGCAGTACTTC.

This chain joins TRBV2 and TRBJ2-4; the D is unclear. There are 13 residues in the CDR3. V lost 7 bases to trimming and J lost 7 bases, with 14 bases between them. Germline CDR1 is SNHLY and CDR2 is FYNNEI. The CDR3: CASNLPPRNIQYF. CDR3 bases: TGTGCCAGCAACCTCCCCCCGCGGAACATTCAGTACTTC.

The chain links TRBV4-1 to TRBJ1-4; maybe TRBD1 (5 bases). The CDR3 extends over 15 amino acids. V shed 4 bases and J shed 4 bases, with 13 bases lying between them. Per germline, CDR1 MGHRA and CDR2 YSYEKL. The DNA of the CDR3 is TGCGCCAGCAGCCTTGACGGAGGGGTTAATGAAAAACTGTTTTTT. Translation gives CASSLDGGVNEKLFF.